The entry that follows covers one T cell receptor (beta chain) sequence. The table lists this clonotype with a count of one. This clone's antigen is unknown. It has no much larger one-base neighbor in the sample; base qualities were not kept. One read represents weak support. This sample was taken from a study of T cells in Graves' hyperthyroidism and ophthalmopathy (dated by TCRdb to about 2019). Regarding the research as a whole: Peripheral blood was collected at initial diagnosis, before any treatment. For training and testing, the roughly 93 patients in the discovery cohort were randomly divided in a 7:3 ratio. In addition, the study compared T-cell repertoires in thyroid tissue and in blood from roughly 6 Graves' hyperthyroidism patients. Once sampling was done, hyperthyroidism patients were given methimazole at a starting dose of 30 mg daily, whereas ophthalmopathy patients were given high-dose intravenous methylprednisolone. An independent validation cohort of under 20 hyperthyroidism patients and 15 or so patients who later progressed to ophthalmopathy tested prospective prediction of ophthalmopathy. To identify distinguishing TCR V-J signatures, a discovery cohort of about 100 patients was used, comprising 40 to 45 with Graves' ophthalmopathy and some 60 with stable Graves' hyperthyroidism. The paper reports TCR Vbeta CDR3 sequencing of some 140 peripheral blood samples: under 45 ophthalmopathy, over 70 hyperthyroidism and around 17 progressor patients. Study-wide conclusions, independent of this receptor: No statistical method was used to set the sample size in advance, and investigators knew the group allocation. Most expanded thyroid clonotypes (frequency above 0.001) were also detected in blood, suggesting blood repertoires may reflect thyroid immune responses. In validation, progression to ophthalmopathy was predicted by the model with 70.59% sensitivity and 72.22% specificity, a median of about 6.8 months before onset. Ophthalmopathy was separated from stable hyperthyroidism by a 13 V-J signature model, with 85% to 90% sensitivity and 81% to 83% specificity obtained in cross-validation and 80%/75% obtained in testing.

Graves' hyperthyroidism was defined as stable when no progression to ophthalmopathy occurred over 18 months of follow-up. Hyperthyroidism patients were newly diagnosed, had a disease duration of under 2 months, and were aged 18 to 65 years. The study excluded patients with uncontrolled infections, other autoimmune diseases, pregnancy or lactation. Diagnoses were established on the basis of clinical symptoms, serum thyroxine and TRAb, thyroid ultrasound, and orbital computed tomography. Ficoll-Paque density gradient centrifugation was used to isolate PBMCs from about 9 ml of fresh peripheral blood. Trizol reagent was used to extract total RNA, and RNA quality was then checked on an Agilent 2100 Bioanalyzer. The TCR beta CDR3 regions were amplified from RNA transcripts. The TCR CDR3 was subjected to a first round of RT-PCR using the HTBI primer set and the Qiagen OneStep RT-PCR kit. Libraries were constructed in a second round of multiplex PCR, after which size selection and purification were carried out. Sequencing of the libraries was done on an Illumina HiSeq2000 using paired-end 100 bp reads. Per the source publication's procedure: SOAPnuke was used to process the raw data, removing reads that contained adapters or uncalled bases, had a mean Phred below 15, or lacked an exact match to the constant primer or identifier. High-quality paired reads were merged using COPE v1.2.5, and each unique nucleotide sequence was defined as a clonotype. Clonotypes were aligned to IMGT TRBV, TRBD and TRBJ reference segments using MiTCR v1.1. The analysis was restricted to V-J combinations with a frequency above 0.0001, which together covered 99% to 99.2% of the repertoires. A TCS score was defined as the ratio of F50 (clonal expansion) to E x V (chaos), with BLOSUM62-based TCRdist applied between CDR3 peptides within each V-J. Welch's t-statistics and random forest reduced roughly 530 V-J features to roughly 13, which were used in a naive Bayes classifier (R e1071). TCRdb reran the public reads through fastp at Q25 and MiXCR, keeping productive beta chains. Each entry merges the rows of one CDR3 protein and shows their most common DNA and genes. TCRdb assigned the V and J calls; the authors' analysis was not used. The table for this sample lists around 400,000 distinct CDR3 sequences; approximately 25% of them were counted only once. Over 70% of the sample belongs to the ten largest clones.

The TCR comes from a man aged 45-65 years with Graves' hyperthyroidism. The specimen was blood.

The DNA sequence is as follows: TGCGCCAGCAGCCCCCGCCCAATGACAGGGTACCAAGAGACCCAGTACTTC. Its product reads: CASSPRPMTGYQETQYF. Rearrangement joined TRBV5-1 to TRBJ2-5, with 7 middle bases fitting TRBD1. CDR3 length: 17 amino acids, cysteine to phenylalanine. Of the read, only the CDR3 DNA is kept; its 51 bases are in frame from base 1. The germline V gene encodes CDR1 SGHRS and CDR2 YFSETQ. Clipping removes 4 bases from V and 0 bases from J, with 12 as the unmatched junction base count.